This record covers a single T cell receptor (beta chain). These data belong to a study of shared clonotypes between healthy human individuals. Healthy HIV-negative adults without recent acute infections or vaccinations served as donors. CD4+ cells underwent separation, giving CD45RA+ naive and CD45RA-negative memory subsets. Profiling relied on immunoSEQ multiplex PCR, and the TCRdb table lists in-frame clones only, not all of them. The table shows 2 million to 2.5 million clones, with approximately 95% occurring only once. The CDR3 covers 14 residues. Trimming pared 5 bases from V and 2 bases from J, leaving 12 bases between. Per germline, CDR1 SEHNR and CDR2 FQNEAQ (reference sequence).

The chain couples TRBV7-9 to TRBJ2-5; D tentatively reads TRBD1 or TRBD2 (5 bases each). The sequencing input was naive CD4+ T cells sorted from blood. Documented subset: CD45RA+ positively selected. The receptor was isolated from a young man in good health. This CDR3 reads CASSAAWGQETQYF. In DNA, the CDR3 is TGTGCCAGCAGCGCAGCGTGGGGGCAAGAGACCCAGTACTTC.